This TCR beta chain is from a study of cytotoxic CD8 clonotypes in ibrutinib-treated CLL. Study-wide results and limits: Having risen at ibrutinib response, clonality had fallen back toward baseline by progression.

V was shortened by 0 bases and J by 0 bases, with 9 bases between the two germline ends. This CDR3 comprises 15 residues. Germline loops: CDR1 MNHEY, CDR2 SVGAGI. Libraries were prepared by immunoSEQ multiplex PCR; TCRdb keeps only in-frame clonotypes and omits some of them. The sample holds about 200,000 clones, roughly 79% seen once. Note on this clone: Its target is unknown.

This sequence was found in a human donor with chronic lymphocytic leukemia. Sequencing was performed on PBMCs, taken after 12 months of ibrutinib treatment. V and J are TRBV6-5 and TRBJ2-7; TRBD1 or TRBD2 may be the D gene (5 bases each). The CDR3 sequence: CASSYSRGSSYEQYF. CDR3 nucleotide sequence: TGTGCCAGCAGTTACTCGAGGGGCAGCTCCTACGAGCAGTACTTC.